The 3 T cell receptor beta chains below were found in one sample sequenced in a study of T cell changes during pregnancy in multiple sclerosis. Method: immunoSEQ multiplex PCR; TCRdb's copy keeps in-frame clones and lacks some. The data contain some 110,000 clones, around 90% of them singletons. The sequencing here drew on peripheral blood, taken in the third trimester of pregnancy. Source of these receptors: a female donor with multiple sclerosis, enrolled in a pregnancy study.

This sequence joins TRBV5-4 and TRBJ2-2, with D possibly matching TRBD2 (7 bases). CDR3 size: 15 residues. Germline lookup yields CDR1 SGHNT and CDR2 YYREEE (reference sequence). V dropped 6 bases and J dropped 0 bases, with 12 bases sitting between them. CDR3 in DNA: TGTGCCAGCAAAGGCGGGGGCCCGAACACCGGGGAGCTGTTTTTT. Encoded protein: CASKGGGPNTGELFF.

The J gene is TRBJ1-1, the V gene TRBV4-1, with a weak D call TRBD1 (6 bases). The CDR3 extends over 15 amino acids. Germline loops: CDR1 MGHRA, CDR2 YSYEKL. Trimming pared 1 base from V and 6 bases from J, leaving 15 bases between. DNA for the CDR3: TGCGCCAGCAGCCAAGTACCAGGGGCGGGCGCTGAAGCTTTCTTT. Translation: CASSQVPGAGAEAFF.

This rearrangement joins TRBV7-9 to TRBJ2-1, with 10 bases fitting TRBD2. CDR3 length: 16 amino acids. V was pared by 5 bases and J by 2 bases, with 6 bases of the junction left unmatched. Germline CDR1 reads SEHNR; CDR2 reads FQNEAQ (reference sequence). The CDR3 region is CASSPAGLAPYNEQFF. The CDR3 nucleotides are TGTGCCAGCAGCCCAGCGGGACTAGCGCCCTACAATGAGCAGTTCTTC.